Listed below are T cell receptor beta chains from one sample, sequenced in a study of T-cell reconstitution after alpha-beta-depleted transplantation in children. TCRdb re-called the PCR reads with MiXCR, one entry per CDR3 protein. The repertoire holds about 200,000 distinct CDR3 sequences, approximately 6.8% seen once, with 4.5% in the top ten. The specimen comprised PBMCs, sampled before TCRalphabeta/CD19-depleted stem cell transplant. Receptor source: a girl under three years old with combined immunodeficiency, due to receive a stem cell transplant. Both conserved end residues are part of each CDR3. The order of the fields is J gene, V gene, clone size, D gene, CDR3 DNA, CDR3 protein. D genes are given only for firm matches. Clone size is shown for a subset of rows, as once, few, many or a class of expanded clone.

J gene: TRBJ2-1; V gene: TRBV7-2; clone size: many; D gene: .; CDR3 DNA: TGTGCCAGCAGCTTAGGAGTAGCTTCCTACAATGAGCAGTTCTTC; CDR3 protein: CASSLGVASYNEQFF
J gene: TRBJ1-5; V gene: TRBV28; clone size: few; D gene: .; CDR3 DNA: TGTGCCAGCAGTGGACCAGGACCCAATCAGCCCCAGCATTTT; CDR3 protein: CASSGPGPNQPQHF
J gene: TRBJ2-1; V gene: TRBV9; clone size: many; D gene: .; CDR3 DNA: TGTGCCAGCAGCGTGGAATGGTGGAACAATGAGCAGTTCTTC; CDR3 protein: CASSVEWWNNEQFF
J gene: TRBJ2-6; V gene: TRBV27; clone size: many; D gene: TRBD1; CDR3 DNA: TGTGCCAGCAGTTTAGGTTGGACAGGGGTTCTTTCTGGGGCCAACGTCCTGACTTTC; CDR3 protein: CASSLGWTGVLSGANVLTF
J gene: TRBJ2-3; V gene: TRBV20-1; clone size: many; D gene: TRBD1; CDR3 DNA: TGCAGTACCGACAGGGAGCGCACAGATACGCAGTATTTT; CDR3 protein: CSTDRERTDTQYF
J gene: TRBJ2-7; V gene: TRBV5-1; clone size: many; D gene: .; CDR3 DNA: TGCGCCAGCAGCTTGTTTCCGTACGAGCAGTACTTC; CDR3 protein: CASSLFPYEQYF
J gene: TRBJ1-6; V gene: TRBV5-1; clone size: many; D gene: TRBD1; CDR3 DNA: TGCGCCAGCAGCTTCGGGACAGGGGATTCACCCCTCCACTTT; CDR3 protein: CASSFGTGDSPLHF
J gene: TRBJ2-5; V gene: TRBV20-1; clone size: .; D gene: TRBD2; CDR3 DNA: TGCAGTGCTAGAGGACTAGCGGGGGACCTTCAAGAGACCCAGTACTTC; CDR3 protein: CSARGLAGDLQETQYF
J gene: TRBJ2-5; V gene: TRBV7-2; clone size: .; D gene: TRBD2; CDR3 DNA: TGTGCCAGCAGTTCCGGGACTATGCTAAAGAGTACCCAGTACTTC; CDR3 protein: CASSSGTMLKSTQYF
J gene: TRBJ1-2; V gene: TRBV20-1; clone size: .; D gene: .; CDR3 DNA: TGCAGTGCTAGACCACCGTGGGGCTATGGCTACACCTTC; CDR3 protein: CSARPPWGYGYTF
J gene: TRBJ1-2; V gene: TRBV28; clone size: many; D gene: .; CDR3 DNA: TGTGCCAGCAGTCCAAAATACAGCGGTATCAATTATGGCTACACCTTC; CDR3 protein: CASSPKYSGINYGYTF
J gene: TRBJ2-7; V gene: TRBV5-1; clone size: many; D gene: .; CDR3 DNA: TGCGCCAGCAGAGCAGGGCCCGAGCAGTACTTC; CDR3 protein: CASRAGPEQYF
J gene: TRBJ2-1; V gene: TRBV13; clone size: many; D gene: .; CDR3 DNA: TGTGCCAGCAGCCCCTCCTTGTATCGTAATGAGCAGTTCTTC; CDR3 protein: CASSPSLYRNEQFF
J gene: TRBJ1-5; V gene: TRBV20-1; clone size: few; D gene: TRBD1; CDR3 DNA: TGCAGTGCTAGAGGTAGACAGGGGCCCAGCCAGCCCCAGCATTTT; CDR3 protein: CSARGRQGPSQPQHF
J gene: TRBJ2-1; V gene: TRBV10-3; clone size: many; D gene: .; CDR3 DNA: TGTGCCATCAGTGATCAAAACAATGAGCAGTTCTTC; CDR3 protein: CAISDQNNEQFF
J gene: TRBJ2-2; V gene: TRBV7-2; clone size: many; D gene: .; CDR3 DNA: TGTGCCAGCAGCTTCCACTCCCGAGACACCGGGGAGCTGTTTTTT; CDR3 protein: CASSFHSRDTGELFF
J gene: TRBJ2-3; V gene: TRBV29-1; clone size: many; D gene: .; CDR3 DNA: TGCAGCATCGAGGATACGCAGTATTTT; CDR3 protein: CSIEDTQYF
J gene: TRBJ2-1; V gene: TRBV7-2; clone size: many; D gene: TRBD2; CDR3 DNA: TGTGCCAGCAGCTTAGGTGCGGGAGTAGGGTACAATGAGCAGTTCTTC; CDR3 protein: CASSLGAGVGYNEQFF